Sequencing of this TCR beta chain was carried out in a study of blood T cell repertoires in COVID-19. Which cohort a participant joined came from the clinical history participants gave. Profiling relied on immunoSEQ multiplex PCR, and the TCRdb table lists in-frame clones only, not all of them. The data contain 250,000 to 350,000 clones, around 88% of them singletons. Trimming shortened V by 0 bases and J by 4 bases, and 10 bases separated the two germline ends. The germline CDR1 and CDR2 sequences are LGHNA and YSLEER. The CDR3 is 16 residues long. The receptor was derived from a woman aged 40 to 50 who had recovered from COVID-19. J is TRBJ2-6 and V is TRBV4-3, with D unclear. The sample consisted of PBMCs or T cells enriched from blood (not recorded which). DNA for the CDR3: TGCGCCAGCAGCCAAGAAACCGGGTCAGGGGCCAACGTCCTGACTTTC. Its translation is CASSQETGSGANVLTF.